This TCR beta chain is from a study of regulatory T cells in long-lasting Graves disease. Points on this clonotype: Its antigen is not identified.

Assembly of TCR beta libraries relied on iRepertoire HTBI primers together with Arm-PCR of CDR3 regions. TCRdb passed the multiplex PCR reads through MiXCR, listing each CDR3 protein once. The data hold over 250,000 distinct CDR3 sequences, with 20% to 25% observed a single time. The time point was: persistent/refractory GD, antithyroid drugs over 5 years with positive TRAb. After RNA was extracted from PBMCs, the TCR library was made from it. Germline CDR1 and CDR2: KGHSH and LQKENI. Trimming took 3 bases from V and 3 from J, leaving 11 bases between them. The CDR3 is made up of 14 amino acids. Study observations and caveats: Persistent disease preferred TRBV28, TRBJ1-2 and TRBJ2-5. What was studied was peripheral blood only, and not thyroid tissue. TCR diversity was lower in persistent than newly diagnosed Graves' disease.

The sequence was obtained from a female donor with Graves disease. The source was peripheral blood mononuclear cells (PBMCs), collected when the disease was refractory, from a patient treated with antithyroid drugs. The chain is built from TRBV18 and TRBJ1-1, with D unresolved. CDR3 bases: TGTGCCAGCTCACCCCGGCGCGGGGACACTGAAGCTTTCTTT. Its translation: CASSPRRGDTEAFF.